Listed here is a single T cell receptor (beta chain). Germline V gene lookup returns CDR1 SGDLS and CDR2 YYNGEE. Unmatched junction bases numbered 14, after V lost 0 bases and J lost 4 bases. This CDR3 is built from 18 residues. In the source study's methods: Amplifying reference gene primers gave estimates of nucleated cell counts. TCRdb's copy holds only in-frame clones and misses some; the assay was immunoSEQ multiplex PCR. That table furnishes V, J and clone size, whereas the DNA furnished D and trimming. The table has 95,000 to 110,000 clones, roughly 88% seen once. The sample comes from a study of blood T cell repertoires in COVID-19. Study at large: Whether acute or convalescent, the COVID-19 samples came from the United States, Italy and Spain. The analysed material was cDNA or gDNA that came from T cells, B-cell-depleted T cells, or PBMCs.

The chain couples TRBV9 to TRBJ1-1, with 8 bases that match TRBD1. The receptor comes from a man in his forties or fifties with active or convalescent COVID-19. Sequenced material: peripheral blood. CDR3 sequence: CASSVGVHQGAFSTEAFF. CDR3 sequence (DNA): TGTGCCAGCAGCGTAGGAGTCCACCAGGGGGCCTTTTCCACTGAAGCTTTCTTT.